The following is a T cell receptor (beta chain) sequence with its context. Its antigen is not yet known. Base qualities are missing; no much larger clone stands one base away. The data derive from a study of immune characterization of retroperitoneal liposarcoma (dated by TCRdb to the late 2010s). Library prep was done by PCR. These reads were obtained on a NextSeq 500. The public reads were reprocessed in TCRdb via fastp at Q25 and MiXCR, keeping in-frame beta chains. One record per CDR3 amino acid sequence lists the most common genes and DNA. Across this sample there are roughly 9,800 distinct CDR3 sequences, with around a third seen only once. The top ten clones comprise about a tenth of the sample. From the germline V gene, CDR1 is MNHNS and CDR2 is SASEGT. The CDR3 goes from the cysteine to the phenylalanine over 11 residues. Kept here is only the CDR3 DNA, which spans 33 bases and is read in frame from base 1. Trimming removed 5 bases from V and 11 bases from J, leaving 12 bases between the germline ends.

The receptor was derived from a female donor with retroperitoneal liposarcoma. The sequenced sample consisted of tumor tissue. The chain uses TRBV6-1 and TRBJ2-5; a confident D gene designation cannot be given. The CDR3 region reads CASSSVGNQYF. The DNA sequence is TGTGCCAGCAGTTCGGTCGGAAATCAGTACTTC.